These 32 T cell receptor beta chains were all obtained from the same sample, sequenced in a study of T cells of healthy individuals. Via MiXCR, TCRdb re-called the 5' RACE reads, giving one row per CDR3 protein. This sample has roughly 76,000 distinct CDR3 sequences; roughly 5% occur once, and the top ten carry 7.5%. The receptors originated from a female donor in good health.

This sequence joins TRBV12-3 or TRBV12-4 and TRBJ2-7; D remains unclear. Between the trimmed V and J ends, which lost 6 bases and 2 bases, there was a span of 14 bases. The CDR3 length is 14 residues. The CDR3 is CASSFGSRPYEQYF. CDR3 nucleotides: TGTGCCAGCAGCTTCGGTTCTAGACCCTACGAGCAGTACTTC.

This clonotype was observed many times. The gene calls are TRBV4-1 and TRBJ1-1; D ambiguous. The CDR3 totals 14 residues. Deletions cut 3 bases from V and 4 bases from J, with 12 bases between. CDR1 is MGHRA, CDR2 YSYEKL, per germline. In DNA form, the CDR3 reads TGCGCCAGCAGCCACGGCCCCCCTCCCACTGAAGCTTTCTTT. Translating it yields CASSHGPPPTEAFF.

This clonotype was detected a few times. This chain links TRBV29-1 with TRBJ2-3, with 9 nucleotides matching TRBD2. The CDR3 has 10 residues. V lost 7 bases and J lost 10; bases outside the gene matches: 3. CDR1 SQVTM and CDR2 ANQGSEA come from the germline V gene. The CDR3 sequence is CSGIAGAQYF. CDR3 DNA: TGCAGCGGCATAGCGGGAGCGCAGTATTTT.

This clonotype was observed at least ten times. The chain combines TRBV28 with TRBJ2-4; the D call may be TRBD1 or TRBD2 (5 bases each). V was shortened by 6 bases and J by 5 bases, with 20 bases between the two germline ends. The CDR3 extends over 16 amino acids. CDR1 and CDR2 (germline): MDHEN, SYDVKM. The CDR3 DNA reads TGTGCCAGCAGATCTGAAGGGGTCGGGGTGGAAAACATTCAGTACTTC. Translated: CASRSEGVGVENIQYF.

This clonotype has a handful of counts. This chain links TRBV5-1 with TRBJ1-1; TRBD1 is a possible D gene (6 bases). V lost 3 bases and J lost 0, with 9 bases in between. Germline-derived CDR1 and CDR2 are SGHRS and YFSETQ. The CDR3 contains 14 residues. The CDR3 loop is CASSYGQMNTEAFF. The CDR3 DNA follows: TGCGCCAGCAGCTATGGACAGATGAACACTGAAGCTTTCTTT.

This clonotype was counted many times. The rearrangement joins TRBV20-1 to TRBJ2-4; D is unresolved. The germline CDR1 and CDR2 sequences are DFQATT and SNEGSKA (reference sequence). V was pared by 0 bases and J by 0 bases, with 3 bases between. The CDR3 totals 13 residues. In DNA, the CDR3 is TGCAGTGCTAGAGAGTTAGCCAAAAACATTCAGTACTTC. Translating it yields CSARELAKNIQYF.

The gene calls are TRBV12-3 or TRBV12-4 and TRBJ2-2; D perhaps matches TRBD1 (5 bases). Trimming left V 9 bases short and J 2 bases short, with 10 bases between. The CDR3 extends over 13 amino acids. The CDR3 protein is CASEQDNTGELFF. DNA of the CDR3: TGTGCCAGTGAACAGGACAACACCGGGGAGCTGTTTTTT.

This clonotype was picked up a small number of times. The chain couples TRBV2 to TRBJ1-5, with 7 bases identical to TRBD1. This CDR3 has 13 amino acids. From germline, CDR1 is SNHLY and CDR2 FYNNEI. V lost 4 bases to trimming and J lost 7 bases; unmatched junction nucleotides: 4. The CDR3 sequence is CASSAGGRQPQHF. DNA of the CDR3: TGTGCCAGCAGTGCAGGGGGAAGACAGCCCCAGCATTTT.

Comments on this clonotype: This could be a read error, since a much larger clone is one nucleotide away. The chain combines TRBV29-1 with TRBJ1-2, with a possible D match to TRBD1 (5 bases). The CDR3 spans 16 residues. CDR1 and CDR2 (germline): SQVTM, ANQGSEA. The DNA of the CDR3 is TGCAGCGTTGAACTAACAGGAGTGCCGTCTGACTATGGCTTCACCTTC. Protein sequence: CSVELTGVPSDYGFTF.

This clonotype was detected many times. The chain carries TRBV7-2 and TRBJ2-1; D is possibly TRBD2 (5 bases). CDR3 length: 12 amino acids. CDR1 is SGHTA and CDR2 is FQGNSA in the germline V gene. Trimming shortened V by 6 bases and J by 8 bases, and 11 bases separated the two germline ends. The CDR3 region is CASRRGGYEQFF. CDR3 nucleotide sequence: TGTGCCAGCAGAAGAGGCGGGTATGAGCAGTTCTTC.

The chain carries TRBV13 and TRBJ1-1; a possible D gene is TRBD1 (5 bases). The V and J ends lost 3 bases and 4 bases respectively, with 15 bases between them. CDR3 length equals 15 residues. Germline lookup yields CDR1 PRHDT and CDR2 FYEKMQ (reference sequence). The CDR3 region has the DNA TGTGCCAGCAGCTTTCGCGAGGGGTTGGGCACTGAAGCTTTCTTT. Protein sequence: CASSFREGLGTEAFF.

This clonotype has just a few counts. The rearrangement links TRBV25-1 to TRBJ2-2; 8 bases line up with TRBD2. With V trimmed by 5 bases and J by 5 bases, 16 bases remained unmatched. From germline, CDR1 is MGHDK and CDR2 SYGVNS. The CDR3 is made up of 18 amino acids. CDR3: CASSLWMASGPTTGELFF. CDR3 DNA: TGTGCCAGCAGTTTATGGATGGCTAGCGGGCCGACGACCGGGGAGCTGTTTTTT.

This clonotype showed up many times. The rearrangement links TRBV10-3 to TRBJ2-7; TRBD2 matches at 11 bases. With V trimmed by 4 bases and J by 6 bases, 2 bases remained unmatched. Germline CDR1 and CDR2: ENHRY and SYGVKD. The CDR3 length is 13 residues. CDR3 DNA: TGTGCCATCAGTGGCGGGACTAGCGGCGAGCAGTACTTC. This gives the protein CAISGGTSGEQYF.

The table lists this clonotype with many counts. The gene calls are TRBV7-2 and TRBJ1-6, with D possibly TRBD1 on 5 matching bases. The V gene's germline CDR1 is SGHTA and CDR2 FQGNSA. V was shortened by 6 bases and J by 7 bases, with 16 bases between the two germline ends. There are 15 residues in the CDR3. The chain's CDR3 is CASSTWAGINSPLHF. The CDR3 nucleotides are TGTGCCAGCAGTACCTGGGCAGGGATAAATTCACCCCTCCACTTT. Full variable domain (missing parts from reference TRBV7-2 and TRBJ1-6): GAGVSQSPSNKVTEKGKDVELRCDPISGHTALYWYRQSLGQGLEFLIYFQGNSAPDKSGLPSDRFSAERTGGSVSTLTIQRTQQEDSAVYLCASSTWAGINSPLHFGNGTRLTVT.

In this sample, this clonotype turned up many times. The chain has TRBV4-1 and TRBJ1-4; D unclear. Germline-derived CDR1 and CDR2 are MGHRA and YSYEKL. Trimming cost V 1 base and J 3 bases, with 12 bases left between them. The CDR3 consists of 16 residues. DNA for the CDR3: TGCGCCAGCAGCCAAGTCGGTCGGCGGTCTAATGAAAAACTGTTTTTT. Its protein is CASSQVGRRSNEKLFF.

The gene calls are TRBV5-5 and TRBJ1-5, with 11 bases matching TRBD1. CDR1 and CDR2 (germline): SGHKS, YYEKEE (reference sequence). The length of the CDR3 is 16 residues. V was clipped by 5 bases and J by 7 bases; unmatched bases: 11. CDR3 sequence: CASRWGQGGYGQPQHF. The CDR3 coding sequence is TGTGCCAGCAGGTGGGGACAGGGGGGCTACGGACAGCCCCAGCATTTT.

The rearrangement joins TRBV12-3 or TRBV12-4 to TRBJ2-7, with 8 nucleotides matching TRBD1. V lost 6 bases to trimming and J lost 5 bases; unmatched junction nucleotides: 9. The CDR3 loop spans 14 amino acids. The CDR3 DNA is TGTGCCAGCAGAACCTCCACAGGGGGAGACGAGCAGTACTTC. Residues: CASRTSTGGDEQYF.

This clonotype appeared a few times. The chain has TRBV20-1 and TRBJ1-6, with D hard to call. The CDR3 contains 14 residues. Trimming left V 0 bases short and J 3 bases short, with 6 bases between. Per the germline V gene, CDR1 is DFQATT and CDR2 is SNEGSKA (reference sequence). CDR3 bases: TGCAGTGCTAGAGATTTACTCTATAATTCACCCCTCCACTTT. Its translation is CSARDLLYNSPLHF.

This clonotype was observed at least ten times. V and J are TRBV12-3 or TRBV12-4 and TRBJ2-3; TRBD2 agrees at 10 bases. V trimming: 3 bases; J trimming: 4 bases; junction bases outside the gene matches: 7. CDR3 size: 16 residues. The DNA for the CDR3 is TGTGCCAGCAGTTTTCCAGCGGGAGGGCCCTCAGATACGCAGTATTTT. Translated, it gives CASSFPAGGPSDTQYF.

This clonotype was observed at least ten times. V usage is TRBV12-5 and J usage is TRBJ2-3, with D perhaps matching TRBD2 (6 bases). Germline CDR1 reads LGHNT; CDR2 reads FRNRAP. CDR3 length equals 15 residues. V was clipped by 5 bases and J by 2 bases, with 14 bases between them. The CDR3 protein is CASGPPGLPTDTQYF. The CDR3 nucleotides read TGTGCTAGTGGTCCCCCCGGACTACCCACAGATACGCAGTATTTT.

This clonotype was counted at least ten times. CDR3 bases: TGTGCCAGCAGCCAAGATGGCCTCCTGAGGGGCACCGGGGAGCTGTTTTTT. Residues: CASSQDGLLRGTGELFF. The rearrangement joins TRBV3-1 to TRBJ2-2; the D call may be TRBD1 or TRBD2 (5 bases each). There are 17 residues in the CDR3. Germline lookup yields CDR1 LGHDT and CDR2 YNNKEL (reference sequence). Trimming pared 0 bases from V and 4 bases from J, leaving 15 bases between.

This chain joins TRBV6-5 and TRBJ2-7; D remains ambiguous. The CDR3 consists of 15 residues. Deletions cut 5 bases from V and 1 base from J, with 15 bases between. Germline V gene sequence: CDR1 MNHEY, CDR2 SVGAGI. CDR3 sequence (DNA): TGTGCCAGCAGTCTCTCCAGGATCGGTTCCTACGAGCAGTACTTC. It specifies CASSLSRIGSYEQYF.

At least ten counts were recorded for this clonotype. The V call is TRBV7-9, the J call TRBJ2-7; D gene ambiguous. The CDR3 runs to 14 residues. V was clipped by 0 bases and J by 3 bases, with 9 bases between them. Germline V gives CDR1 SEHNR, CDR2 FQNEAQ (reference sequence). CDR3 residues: CASSLAPHRYEQYF. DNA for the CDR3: TGTGCCAGCAGCTTAGCGCCGCATCGCTACGAGCAGTACTTC. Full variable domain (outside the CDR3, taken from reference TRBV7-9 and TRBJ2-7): DTGVSQNPRHKITKRGQNVTFRCDPISEHNRLYWYRQTLGQGPEFLTYFQNEAQLEKSRLLSDRFSAERPKGSFSTLEIQRTEQGDSAMYLCASSLAPHRYEQYFGPGTRLTVT.

In DNA, the CDR3 is TGCGCCAGCAGCCAAGGATCGGGGGCGTATGGCTACACCTTC. Amino acid sequence: CASSQGSGAYGYTF. The chain has TRBV4-3 and TRBJ1-2; a weak D match, TRBD1 (6 bases). The CDR3 loop spans 14 amino acids. Germline V lookup: CDR1 LGHNA, CDR2 YSLEER. Trimming cost V 1 base and J 5 bases, with 11 bases left between them.

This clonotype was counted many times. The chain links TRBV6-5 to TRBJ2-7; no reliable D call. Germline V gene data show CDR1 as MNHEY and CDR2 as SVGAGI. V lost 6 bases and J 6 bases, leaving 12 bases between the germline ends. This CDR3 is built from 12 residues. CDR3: CASSPGFTEQYF. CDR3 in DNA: TGTGCCAGCAGCCCCGGGTTTACCGAGCAGTACTTC.

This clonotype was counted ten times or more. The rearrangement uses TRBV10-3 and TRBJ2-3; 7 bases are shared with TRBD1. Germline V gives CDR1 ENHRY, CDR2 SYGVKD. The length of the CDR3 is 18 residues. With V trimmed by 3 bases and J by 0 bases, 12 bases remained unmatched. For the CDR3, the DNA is TGTGCCATCAGTGATTTCTCGGGGTCAGGGGGTAGCACAGATACGCAGTATTTT. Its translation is CAISDFSGSGGSTDTQYF.

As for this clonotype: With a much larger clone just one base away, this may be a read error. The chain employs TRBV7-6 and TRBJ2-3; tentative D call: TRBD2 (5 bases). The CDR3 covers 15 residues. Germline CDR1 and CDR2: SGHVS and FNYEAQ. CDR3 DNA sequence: TGTGTCAGCAGCTTAGCTCGTCTAGCAGTAGATACGCAGTATTTT. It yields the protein CVSSLARLAVDTQYF. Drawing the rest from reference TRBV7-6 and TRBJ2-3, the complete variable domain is GAGVSQSPRYKVTKRGQDVALRCDPISGHVSLYWYRQALGQGPEFLTYFNYEAQQDKSGLPNDRFSAERPEGSISTLTIQRTEQRDSAMYRCVSSLARLAVDTQYFGPGTRLTVL.

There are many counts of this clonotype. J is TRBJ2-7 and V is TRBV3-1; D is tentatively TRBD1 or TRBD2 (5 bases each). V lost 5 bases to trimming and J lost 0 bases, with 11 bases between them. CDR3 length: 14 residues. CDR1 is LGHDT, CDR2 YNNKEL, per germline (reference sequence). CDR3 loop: CASSNRDHSYEQYF. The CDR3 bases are TGTGCCAGCAGCAACCGGGACCACTCCTACGAGCAGTACTTC.

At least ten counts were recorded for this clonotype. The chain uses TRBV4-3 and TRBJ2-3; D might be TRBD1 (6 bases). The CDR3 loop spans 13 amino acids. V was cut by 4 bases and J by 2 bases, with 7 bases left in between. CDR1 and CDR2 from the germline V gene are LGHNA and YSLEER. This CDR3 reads CASSLGATDTQYF. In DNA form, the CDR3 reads TGCGCCAGCAGCCTGGGGGCCACAGATACGCAGTATTTT.

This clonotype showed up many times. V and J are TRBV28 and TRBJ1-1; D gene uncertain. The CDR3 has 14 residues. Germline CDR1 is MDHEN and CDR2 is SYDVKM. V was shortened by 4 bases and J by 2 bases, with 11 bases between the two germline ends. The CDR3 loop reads CASSSRTKNTEAFF. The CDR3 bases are TGTGCCAGCAGTTCCAGGACCAAAAACACTGAAGCTTTCTTT.

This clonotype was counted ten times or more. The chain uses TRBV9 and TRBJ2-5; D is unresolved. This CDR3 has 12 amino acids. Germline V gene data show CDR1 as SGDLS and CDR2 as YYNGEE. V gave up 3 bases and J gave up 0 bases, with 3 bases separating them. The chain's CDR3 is CASSADQETQYF. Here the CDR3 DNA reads TGTGCCAGCAGCGCCGACCAAGAGACCCAGTACTTC. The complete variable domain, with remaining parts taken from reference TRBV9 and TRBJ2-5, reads DSGVTQTPKHLITATGQRVTLRCSPRSGDLSVYWYQQSLDQGLQFLIQYYNGEERAKGNILERFSAQQFPDLHSELNLSSLELGDSALYFCASSADQETQYFGPGTRLLVL.

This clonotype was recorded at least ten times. The CDR3 sequence: CASRAISTDTQYF. The CDR3, as DNA: TGTGCCAGCCGAGCGATCAGCACAGATACGCAGTATTTT. The chain recombines TRBV9 with TRBJ2-3; D is uncertain. Trimming removed 7 bases from V and 0 bases from J, with 9 bases in between. The CDR3 has 13 amino acids. The germline V gene encodes CDR1 SGDLS and CDR2 YYNGEE. The variable domain in full, with the rest retrieved from reference TRBV9 and TRBJ2-3, is DSGVTQTPKHLITATGQRVTLRCSPRSGDLSVYWYQQSLDQGLQFLIQYYNGEERAKGNILERFSAQQFPDLHSELNLSSLELGDSALYFCASRAISTDTQYFGPGTRLTVL.